The sample holds a few counts of the clone carrying this TCR beta chain. The sample belongs to a study of CD8 T cells in ankylosing spondylitis. The germline V gene has CDR1 SGHKS and CDR2 YYEKEE (reference sequence). This CDR3 spans 14 amino acids. V was pared by 2 bases and J by 5 bases, with 13 bases between. Quantitative 5'-RACE with molecular barcodes generated TCR beta libraries. TCRdb redid the calling of the 5' RACE reads with MiXCR, one entry per CDR3 protein. Counted here are about 250,000 distinct CDR3 sequences, roughly a third occurring once; the ten biggest clones make up roughly 4.2%. The chain carries TRBV5-5 and TRBJ2-5; a possible D gene is TRBD2 (5 bases). The sequencing input was blood, either unsorted or a sorted T cell fraction (not recorded which). This TCR derives from a male donor with ankylosing spondylitis or in good health (not recorded which). In DNA form, the CDR3 reads TGTGCCAGCAGCTTCACGGGGATTCCGGAGACCCAGTACTTC. As protein: CASSFTGIPETQYF.